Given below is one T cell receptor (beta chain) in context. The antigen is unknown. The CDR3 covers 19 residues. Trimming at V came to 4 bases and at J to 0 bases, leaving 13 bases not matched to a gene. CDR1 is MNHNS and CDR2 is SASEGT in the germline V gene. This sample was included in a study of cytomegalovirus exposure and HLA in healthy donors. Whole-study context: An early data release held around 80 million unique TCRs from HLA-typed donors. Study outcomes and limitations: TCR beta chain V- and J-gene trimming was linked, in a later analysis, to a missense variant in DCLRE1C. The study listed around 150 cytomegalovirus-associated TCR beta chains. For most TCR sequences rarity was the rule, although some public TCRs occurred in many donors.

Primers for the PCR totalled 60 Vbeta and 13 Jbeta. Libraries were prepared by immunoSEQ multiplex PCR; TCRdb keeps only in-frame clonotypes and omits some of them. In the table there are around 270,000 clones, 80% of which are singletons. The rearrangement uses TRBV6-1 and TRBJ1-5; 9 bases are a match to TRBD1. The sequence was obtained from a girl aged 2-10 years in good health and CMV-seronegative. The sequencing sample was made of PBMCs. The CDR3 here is CASSALNRDRAYSNQPQHF. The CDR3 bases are TGTGCCAGCAGTGCGTTAAACCGGGACAGGGCATATAGCAATCAGCCCCAGCATTTT.